The sequence of this T cell receptor (beta chain) was determined in a study of blood T cell repertoires in COVID-19. Study processing details: It was from reference gene primer amplification that nucleated cell counts were estimated. The table came from immunoSEQ multiplex PCR; TCRdb's copy has only in-frame clones and leaves some out. The V and J calls and clone size come from that table; D and trimming were worked out from the DNA. Of 200,000 to 250,000 clones in the sample, roughly 81% were seen once. A single count supports this clone. This sample also contains other DNA sequences that code for the same CDR3. Trimming cost V 6 bases and J 4 bases; bases outside gene matches: 5. The CDR3 runs to 13 residues. Germline lookup yields CDR1 MNHEY and CDR2 SVGEGT.

The sequencing input was peripheral blood. The chain uses TRBV6-2 or TRBV6-3 and TRBJ2-5, with TRBD1 identical over 7 bases. The sequence was obtained from a man aged 40-49 years with acute or convalescent COVID-19. The CDR3 DNA is TGTGCCAGCAGCACGACAGGGCTAGAGACCCAGTACTTC. Translated, it gives CASSTTGLETQYF.